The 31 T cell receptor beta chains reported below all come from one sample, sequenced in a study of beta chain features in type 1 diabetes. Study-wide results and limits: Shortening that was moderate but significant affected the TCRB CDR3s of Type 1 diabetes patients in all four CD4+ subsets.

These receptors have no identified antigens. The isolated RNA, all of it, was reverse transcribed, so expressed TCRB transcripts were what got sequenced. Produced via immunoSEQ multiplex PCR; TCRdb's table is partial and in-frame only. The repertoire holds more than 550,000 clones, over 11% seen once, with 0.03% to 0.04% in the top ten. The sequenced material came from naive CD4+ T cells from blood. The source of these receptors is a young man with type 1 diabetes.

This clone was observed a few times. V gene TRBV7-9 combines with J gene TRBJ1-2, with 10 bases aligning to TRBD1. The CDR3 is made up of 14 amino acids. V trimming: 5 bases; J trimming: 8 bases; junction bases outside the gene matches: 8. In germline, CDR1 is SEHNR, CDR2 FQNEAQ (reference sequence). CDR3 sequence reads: CASSKDRGQEGYTF. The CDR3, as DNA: TGTGCCAGCAGCAAAGACAGGGGGCAGGAAGGCTACACCTTC.

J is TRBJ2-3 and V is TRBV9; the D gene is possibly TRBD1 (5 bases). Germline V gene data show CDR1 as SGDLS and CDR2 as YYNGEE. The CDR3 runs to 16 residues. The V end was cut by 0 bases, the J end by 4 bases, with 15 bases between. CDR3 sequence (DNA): TGTGCCAGCAGCGTAGTGGGATGGCAAGGGGCAGATACGCAGTATTTT. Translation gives CASSVVGWQGADTQYF. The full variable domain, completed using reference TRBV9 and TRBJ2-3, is DSGVTQTPKHLITATGQRVTLRCSPRSGDLSVYWYQQSLDQGLQFLIQYYNGEERAKGNILERFSAQQFPDLHSELNLSSLELGDSALYFCASSVVGWQGADTQYFGPGTRLTVL.

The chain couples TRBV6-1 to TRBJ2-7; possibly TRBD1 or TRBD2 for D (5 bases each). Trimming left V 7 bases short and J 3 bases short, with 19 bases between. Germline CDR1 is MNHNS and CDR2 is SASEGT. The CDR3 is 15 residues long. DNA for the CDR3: TGTGCCAGCATGCGAGGGGTCACCCAACTCTACGAGCAGTACTTC. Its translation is CASMRGVTQLYEQYF.

This chain's CDR3 is CASLPGQGPLYGYTF. Written as DNA, the CDR3 is TGTGCCAGCCTTCCGGGACAGGGGCCTCTCTATGGCTACACCTTC. The chain couples TRBV28 to TRBJ1-2; 10 nucleotides agree with TRBD1. Germline CDR1 and CDR2: MDHEN and SYDVKM. V was clipped by 8 bases and J by 4 bases; unmatched bases: 10. There are 15 residues in the CDR3.

CDR3 in DNA: TGTGCCAGCACCCTCGGGCAGGGTCTTAGCTATGGCTACACCTTC. It codes for CASTLGQGLSYGYTF. The chain is built from TRBV7-9 and TRBJ1-2; TRBD1 might be the D (5 bases). CDR3 size: 15 residues. In germline, CDR1 is SEHNR, CDR2 FQNEAQ (reference sequence). Between the trimmed V and J ends, which lost 7 bases and 4 bases, there was a span of 19 bases.

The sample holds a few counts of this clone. The DNA for the CDR3 is TGTGCCAGCAGTTACTCTTCCAGCGGGAGTCACTACGAGCAGTACTTC. It is translated as CASSYSSSGSHYEQYF. The gene calls are TRBV6-6 and TRBJ2-7, with 8 bases aligning to TRBD2. Germline V CDR1 and CDR2: MNHNY, SVGAGI (reference sequence). V lost 0 bases and J lost 3; bases outside the gene matches: 7. The CDR3 loop spans 16 amino acids.

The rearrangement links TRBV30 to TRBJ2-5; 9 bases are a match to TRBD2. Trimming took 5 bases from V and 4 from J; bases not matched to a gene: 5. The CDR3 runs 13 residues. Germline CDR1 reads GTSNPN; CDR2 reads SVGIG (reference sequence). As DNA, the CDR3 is TGTGCCTGGGGTAGCGGGAGCGGAGAGACCCAGTACTTC. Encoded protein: CAWGSGSGETQYF.

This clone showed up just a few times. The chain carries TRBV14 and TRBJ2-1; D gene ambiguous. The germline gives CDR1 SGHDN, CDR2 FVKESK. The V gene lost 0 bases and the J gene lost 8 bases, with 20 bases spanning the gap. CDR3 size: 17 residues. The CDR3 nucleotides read TGTGCCAGCAGCCAAGATGGGTCTGTAGGCTGGGCCTATGAGCAGTTCTTC. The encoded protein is CASSQDGSVGWAYEQFF. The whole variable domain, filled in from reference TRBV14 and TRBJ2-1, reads EAGVTQFPSHSVIEKGQTVTLRCDPISGHDNLYWYRRVMGKEIKFLLHFVKESKQDESGMPNNRFLAERTGGTYSTLKVQPAELEDSGVYFCASSQDGSVGWAYEQFFGPGTRLTVL.

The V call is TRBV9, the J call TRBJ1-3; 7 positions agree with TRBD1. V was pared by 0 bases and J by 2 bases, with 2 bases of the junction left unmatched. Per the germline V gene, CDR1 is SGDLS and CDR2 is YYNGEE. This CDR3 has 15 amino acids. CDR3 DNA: TGTGCCAGCAGCGTAGTCGGGACAGCTGGAAACACCATATATTTT. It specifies CASSVVGTAGNTIYF. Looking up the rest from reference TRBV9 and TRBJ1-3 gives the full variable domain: DSGVTQTPKHLITATGQRVTLRCSPRSGDLSVYWYQQSLDQGLQFLIQYYNGEERAKGNILERFSAQQFPDLHSELNLSSLELGDSALYFCASSVVGTAGNTIYFGEGSWLTVV.

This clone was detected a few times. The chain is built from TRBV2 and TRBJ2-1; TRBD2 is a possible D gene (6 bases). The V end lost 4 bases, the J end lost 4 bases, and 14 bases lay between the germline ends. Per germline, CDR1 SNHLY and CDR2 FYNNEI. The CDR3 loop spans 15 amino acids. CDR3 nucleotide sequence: TGTGCCAGCAGTGGGCTGGGAGGACCATACAATGAGCAGTTCTTC. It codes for CASSGLGGPYNEQFF.

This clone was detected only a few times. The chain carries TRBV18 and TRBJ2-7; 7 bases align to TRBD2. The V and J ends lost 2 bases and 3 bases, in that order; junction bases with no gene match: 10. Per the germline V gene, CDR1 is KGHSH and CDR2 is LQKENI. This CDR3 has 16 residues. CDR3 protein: CASSPSPRASGYEQYF. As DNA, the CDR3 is TGTGCCAGCTCACCATCCCCCCGAGCTAGCGGCTACGAGCAGTACTTC.

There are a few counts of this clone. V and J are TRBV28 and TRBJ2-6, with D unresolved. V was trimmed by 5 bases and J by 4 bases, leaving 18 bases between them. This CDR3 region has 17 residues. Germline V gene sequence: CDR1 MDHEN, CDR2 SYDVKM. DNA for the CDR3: TGTGCCAGCAGTCCTCCGGGTTTGGCCTCCGGGGCCAACGTCCTGACTTTC. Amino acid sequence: CASSPPGLASGANVLTF.

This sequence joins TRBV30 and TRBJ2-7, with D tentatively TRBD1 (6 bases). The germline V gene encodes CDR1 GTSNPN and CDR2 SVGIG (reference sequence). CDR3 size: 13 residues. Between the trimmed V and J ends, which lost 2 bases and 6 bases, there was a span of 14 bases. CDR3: CAWSFTPDSEQYF. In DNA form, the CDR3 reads TGTGCCTGGAGTTTCACCCCGGACAGCGAGCAGTACTTC.

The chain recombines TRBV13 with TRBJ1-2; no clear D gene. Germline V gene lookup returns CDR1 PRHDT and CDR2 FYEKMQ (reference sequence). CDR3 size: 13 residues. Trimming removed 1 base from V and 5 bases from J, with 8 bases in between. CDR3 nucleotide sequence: TGTGCCAGCAGCTTAGTTGACGCGTATGGCTACACCTTC. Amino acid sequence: CASSLVDAYGYTF.

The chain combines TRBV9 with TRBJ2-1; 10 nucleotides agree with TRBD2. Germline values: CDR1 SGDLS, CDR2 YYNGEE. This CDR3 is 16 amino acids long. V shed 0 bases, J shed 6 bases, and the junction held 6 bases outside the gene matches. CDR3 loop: CASSVAGGTSVNEQFF. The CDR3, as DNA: TGTGCCAGCAGCGTAGCGGGAGGGACTAGCGTCAATGAGCAGTTCTTC.

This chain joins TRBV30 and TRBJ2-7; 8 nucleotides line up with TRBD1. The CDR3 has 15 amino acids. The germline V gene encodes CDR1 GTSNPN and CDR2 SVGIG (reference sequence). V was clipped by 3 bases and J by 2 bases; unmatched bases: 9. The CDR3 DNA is TGTGCCTGGAGGGACCTGGGACAGGCGGCCTACGAGCAGTACTTC. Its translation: CAWRDLGQAAYEQYF.

The CDR3 spells CASSAQGKGTEAFF. DNA for the CDR3: TGTGCCAGCAGCGCCCAGGGAAAGGGCACTGAAGCTTTCTTT. V gene TRBV7-2 combines with J gene TRBJ1-1; a possible D gene is TRBD1 (5 bases). V lost 5 bases and J lost 4, with 14 bases in between. Germline CDR1 SGHTA, CDR2 FQGNSA. The CDR3 extends over 14 amino acids.

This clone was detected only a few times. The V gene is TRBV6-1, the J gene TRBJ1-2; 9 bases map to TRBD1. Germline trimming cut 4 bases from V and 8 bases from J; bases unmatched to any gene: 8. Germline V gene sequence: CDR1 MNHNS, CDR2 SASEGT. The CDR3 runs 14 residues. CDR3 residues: CASSVGGQGNGYTF. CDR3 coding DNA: TGTGCCAGCAGTGTTGGAGGACAGGGGAACGGCTACACCTTC.

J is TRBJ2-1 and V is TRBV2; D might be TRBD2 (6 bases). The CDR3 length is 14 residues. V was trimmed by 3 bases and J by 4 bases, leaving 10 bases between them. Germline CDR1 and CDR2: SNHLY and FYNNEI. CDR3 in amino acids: CASSDGRGYNEQFF. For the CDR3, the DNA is TGTGCCAGCAGTGACGGGAGAGGGTACAATGAGCAGTTCTTC.

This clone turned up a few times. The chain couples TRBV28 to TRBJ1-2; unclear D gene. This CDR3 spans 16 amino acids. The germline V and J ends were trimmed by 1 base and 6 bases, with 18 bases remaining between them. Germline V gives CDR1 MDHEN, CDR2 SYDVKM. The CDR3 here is CASSLSLHTSLDGYTF. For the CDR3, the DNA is TGTGCCAGCAGTTTATCCCTTCACACCTCTCTCGATGGCTACACCTTC.

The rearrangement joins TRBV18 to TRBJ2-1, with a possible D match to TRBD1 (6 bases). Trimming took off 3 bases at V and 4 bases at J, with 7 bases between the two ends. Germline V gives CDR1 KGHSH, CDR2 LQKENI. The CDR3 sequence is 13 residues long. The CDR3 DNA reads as TGTGCCAGCTCACCGGACAGATACAATGAGCAGTTCTTC. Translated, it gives CASSPDRYNEQFF.

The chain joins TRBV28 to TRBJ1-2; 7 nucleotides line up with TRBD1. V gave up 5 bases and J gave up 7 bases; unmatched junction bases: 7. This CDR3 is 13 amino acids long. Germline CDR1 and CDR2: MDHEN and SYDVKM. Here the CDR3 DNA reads TGTGCCAGCAGTCACAACAGGGGCGGTGGCTACACCTTC. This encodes CASSHNRGGGYTF.

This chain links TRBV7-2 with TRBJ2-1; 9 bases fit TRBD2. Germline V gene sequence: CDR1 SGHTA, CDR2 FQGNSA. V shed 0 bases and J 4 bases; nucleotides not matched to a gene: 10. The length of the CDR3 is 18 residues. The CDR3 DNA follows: TGTGCCAGCAGCTTAGCCGGGCAGAGCGGGAGGAGATACAATGAGCAGTTCTTC. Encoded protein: CASSLAGQSGRRYNEQFF.

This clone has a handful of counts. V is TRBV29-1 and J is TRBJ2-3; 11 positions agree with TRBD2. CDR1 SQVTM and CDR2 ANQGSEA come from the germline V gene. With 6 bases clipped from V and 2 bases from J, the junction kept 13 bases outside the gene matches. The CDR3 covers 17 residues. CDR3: CSVSLLAGGPHTDTQYF. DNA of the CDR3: TGCAGCGTATCCCTCTTAGCGGGAGGGCCCCACACAGATACGCAGTATTTT.

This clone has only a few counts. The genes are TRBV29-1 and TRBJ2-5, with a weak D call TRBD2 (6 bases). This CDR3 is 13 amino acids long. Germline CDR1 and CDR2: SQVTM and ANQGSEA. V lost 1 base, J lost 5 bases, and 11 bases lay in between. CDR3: CSVEGRESETQYF. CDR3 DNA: TGCAGCGTTGAAGGTCGGGAGAGCGAGACCCAGTACTTC.

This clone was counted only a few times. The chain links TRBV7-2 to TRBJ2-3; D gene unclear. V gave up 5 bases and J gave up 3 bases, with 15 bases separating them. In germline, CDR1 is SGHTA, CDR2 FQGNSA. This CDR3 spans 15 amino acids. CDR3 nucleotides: TGTGCCAGCAGCCCCCAAGGGTTGGAAACAGATACGCAGTATTTT. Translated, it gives CASSPQGLETDTQYF.

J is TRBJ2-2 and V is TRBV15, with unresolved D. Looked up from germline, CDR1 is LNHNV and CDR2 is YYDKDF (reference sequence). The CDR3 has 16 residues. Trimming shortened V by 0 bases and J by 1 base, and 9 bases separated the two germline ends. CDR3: CATSRDRLLNTGELFF. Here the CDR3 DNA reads TGTGCCACCAGCAGAGATAGACTGCTGAACACCGGGGAGCTGTTTTTT.

The CDR3 DNA sequence: TGTGCCAGCAGCCAAGCTAGCGGGAGGACCTACGAGCAGTACTTC. It translates to CASSQASGRTYEQYF. V gene TRBV14 combines with J gene TRBJ2-7; 11 bases line up with TRBD2. CDR3 size: 15 residues. Trimming cost V 1 base and J 2 bases; bases outside gene matches: 1. CDR1 is SGHDN, CDR2 FVKESK, per germline.

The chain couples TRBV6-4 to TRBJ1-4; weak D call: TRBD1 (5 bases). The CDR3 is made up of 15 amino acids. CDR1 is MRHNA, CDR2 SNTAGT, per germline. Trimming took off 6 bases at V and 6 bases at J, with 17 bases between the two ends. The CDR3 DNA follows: TGTGCCAGCAGCGTATCTGGACGGGGGGATGAAAAACTGTTTTTT. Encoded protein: CASSVSGRGDEKLFF.

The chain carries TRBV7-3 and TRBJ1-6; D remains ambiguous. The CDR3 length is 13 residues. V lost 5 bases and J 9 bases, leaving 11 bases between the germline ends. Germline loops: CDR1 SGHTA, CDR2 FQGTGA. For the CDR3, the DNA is TGTGCCAGCAGCCCAGCTGGGGTTTCACCCCTCCACTTT. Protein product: CASSPAGVSPLHF.

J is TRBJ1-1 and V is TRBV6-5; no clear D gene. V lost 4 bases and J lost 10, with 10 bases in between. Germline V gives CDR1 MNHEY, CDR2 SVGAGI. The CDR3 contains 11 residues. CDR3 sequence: CASSSGGRAFF. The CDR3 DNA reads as TGTGCCAGCAGTTCGGGCGGGCGAGCTTTCTTT.